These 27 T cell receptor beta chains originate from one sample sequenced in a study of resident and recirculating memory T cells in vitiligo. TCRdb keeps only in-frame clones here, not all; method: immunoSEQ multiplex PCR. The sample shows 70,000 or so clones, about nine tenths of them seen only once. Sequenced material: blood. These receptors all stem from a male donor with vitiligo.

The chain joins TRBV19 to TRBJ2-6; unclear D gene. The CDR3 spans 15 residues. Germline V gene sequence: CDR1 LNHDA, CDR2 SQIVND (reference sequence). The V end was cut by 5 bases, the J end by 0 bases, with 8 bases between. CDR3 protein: CASSAYSSGANVLTF. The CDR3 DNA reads TGTGCCAGTAGTGCCTACAGCTCTGGGGCCAACGTCCTGACTTTC. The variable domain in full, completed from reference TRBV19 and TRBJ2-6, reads DGGITQSPKYLFRKEGQNVTLSCEQNLNHDAMYWYRQDPGQGLRLIYYSQIVNDFQKGDIAEGYSVSREKKESFPLTVTSAQKNPTAFYLCASSAYSSGANVLTFGAGSRLTVL.

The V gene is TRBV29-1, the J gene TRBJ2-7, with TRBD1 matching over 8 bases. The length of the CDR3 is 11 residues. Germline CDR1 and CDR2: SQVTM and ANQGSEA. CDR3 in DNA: TGCAGTGCGGGACAGGTCTACGAGCAGTACTTC. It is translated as CSAGQVYEQYF.

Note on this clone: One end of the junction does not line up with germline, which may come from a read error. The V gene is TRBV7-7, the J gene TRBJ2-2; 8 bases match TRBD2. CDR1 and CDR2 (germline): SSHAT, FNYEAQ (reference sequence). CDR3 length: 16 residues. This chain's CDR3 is CASSPFRGGGTGELFF. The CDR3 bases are TGTGCTAGCAGCCCCTTCCGGGGGGGCGGGACCGGGGAGCTGTTTTTT. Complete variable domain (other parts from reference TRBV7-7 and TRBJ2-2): GAGVSQSPRYKVTKRGQDVTLRCDPISSHATLYWYQQALGQGPEFLTYFNYEAQPDKSGLPSDRFSAERPEGSISTLTIQRTEQRDSAMYRCASSPFRGGGTGELFFGEGSRLTVL.

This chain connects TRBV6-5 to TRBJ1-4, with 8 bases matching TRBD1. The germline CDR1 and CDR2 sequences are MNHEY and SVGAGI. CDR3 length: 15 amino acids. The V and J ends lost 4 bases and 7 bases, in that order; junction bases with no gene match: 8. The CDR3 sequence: CASSSRGHGSEKLFF. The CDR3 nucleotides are TGTGCCAGCAGTTCCAGGGGGCACGGGAGTGAAAAACTGTTTTTT.

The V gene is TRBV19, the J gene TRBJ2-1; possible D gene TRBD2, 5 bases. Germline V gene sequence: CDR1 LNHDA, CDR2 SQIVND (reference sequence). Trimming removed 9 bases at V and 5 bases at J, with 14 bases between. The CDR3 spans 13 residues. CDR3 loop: CASTPRGDNEQFF. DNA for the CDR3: TGTGCCAGCACACCCCGGGGAGACAATGAGCAGTTCTTC.

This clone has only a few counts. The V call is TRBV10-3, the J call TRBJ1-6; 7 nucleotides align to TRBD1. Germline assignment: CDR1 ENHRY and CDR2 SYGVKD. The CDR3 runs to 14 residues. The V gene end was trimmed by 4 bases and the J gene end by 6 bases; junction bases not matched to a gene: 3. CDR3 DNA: TGTGCCATCAGTGGGGGGACAGCTAATTCACCCCTCCACTTT. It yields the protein CAISGGTANSPLHF.

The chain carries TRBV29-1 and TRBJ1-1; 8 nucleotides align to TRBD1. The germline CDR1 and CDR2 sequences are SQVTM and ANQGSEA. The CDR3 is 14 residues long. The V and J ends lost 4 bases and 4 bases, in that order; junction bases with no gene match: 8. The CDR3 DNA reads TGCAGCGTTGTGGACAGGGTTTTTAGCACTGAAGCTTTCTTT. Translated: CSVVDRVFSTEAFF.

CDR3 sequence reads: CASGSGLAASTDTQYF. The CDR3 DNA follows: TGTGCTAGTGGTTCGGGACTAGCGGCGAGCACAGATACGCAGTATTTT. The chain employs TRBV12-5 and TRBJ2-3, with 11 bases identical to TRBD2. The junction had 3 bases not matched to a gene; V was cut back by 4 bases and J by 0 bases. Germline V gene lookup returns CDR1 LGHNT and CDR2 FRNRAP. The CDR3 is 16 residues long.

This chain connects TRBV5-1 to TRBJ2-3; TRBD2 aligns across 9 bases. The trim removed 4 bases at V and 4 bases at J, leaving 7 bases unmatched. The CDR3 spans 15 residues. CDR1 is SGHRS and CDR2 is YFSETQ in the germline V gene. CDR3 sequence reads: CASSLLAGRADTQYF. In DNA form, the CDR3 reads TGCGCCAGCAGCCTGCTAGCGGGGAGGGCAGATACGCAGTATTTT.

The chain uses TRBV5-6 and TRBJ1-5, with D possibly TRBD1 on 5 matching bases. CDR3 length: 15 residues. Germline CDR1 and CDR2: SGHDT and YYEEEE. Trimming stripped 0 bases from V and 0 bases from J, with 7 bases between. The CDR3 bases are TGTGCCAGCAGCTTGGTAGGGGATAGCAATCAGCCCCAGCATTTT. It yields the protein CASSLVGDSNQPQHF.

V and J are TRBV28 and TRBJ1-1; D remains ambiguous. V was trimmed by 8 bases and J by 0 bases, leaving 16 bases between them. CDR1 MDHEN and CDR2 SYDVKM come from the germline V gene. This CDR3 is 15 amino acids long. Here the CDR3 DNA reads TGTGCCAGCCATGAACGAAGAGCGATGAACACTGAAGCTTTCTTT. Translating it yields CASHERRAMNTEAFF.

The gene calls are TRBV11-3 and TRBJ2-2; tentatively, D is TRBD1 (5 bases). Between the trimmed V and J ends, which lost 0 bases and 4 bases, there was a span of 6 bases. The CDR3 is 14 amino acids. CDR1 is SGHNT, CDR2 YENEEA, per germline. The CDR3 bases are TGTGCCAGCAGCTTAGAGGGGCTCACCGGGGAGCTGTTTTTT. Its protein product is CASSLEGLTGELFF.

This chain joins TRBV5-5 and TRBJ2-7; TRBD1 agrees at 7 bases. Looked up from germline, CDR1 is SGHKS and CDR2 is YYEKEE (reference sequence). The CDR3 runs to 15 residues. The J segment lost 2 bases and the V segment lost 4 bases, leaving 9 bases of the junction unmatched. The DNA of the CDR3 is TGTGCCAGCAGCGCCCCTCTCGGGACAGCCTACGAGCAGTACTTC. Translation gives CASSAPLGTAYEQYF.

The CDR3 spells CSVAARLSGANVLTF. CDR3 sequence (DNA): TGCAGCGTTGCTGCCAGACTTTCTGGGGCCAACGTCCTGACTTTC. This chain uses TRBV29-1 with TRBJ2-6; D unresolved. The germline V gene has CDR1 SQVTM and CDR2 ANQGSEA. Trimming took off 4 bases at V and 1 base at J, with 11 bases between the two ends. The CDR3 sequence is 15 residues long.

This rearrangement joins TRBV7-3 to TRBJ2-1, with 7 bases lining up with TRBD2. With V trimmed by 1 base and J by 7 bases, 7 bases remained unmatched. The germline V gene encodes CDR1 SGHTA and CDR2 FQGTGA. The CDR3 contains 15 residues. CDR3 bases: TGTGCCAGCAGCTTAATGGGGGGAGGGGTAAATGAGCAGTTCTTC. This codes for CASSLMGGGVNEQFF.

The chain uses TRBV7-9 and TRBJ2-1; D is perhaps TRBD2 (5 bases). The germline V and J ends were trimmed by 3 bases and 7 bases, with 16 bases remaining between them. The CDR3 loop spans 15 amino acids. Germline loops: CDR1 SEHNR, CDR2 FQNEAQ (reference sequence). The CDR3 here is CASSFDSGIQNEQFF. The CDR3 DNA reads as TGTGCCAGCAGCTTCGACTCCGGGATACAGAATGAGCAGTTCTTC.

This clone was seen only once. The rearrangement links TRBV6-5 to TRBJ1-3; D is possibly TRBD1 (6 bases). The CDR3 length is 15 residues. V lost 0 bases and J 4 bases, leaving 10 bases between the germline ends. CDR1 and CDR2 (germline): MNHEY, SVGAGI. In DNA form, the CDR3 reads TGTGCCAGCAGTTACTCGGGGGCATGGGGAAACACCATATATTTT. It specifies CASSYSGAWGNTIYF.

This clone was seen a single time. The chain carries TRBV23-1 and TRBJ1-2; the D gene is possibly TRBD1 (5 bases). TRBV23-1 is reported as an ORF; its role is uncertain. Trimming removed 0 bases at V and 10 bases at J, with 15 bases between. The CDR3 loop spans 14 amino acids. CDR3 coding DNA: TGCGCCAGCAGTCAATCGATGCTGCAGGGTCCCTACACCTTC. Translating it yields CASSQSMLQGPYTF.

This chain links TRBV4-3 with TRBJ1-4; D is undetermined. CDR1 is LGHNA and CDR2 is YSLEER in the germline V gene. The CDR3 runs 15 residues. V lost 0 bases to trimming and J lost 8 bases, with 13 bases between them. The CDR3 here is CASSQDLPGNEKLFF. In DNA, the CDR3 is TGCGCCAGCAGCCAAGATCTCCCCGGGAACGAAAAACTGTTTTTT.

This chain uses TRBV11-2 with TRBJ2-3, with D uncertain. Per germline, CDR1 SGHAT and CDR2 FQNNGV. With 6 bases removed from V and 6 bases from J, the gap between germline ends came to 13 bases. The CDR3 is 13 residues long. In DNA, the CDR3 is TGTGCCAGCAGACTTACCCGGTTGGATACGCAGTATTTT. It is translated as CASRLTRLDTQYF.

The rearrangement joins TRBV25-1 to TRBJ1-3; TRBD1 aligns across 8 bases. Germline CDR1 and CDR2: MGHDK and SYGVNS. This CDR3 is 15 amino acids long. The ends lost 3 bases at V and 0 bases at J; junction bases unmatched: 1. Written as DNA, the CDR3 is TGTGCCAGCAGTGAGGACAGGGTCTCTGGAAACACCATATATTTT. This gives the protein CASSEDRVSGNTIYF. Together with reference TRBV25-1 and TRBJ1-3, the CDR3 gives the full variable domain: EADIYQTPRYLVIGTGKKITLECSQTMGHDKMYWYQQDPGMELHLIHYSYGVNSTEKGDLSSESTVSRIRTEHFPLTLESARPSHTSQYLCASSEDRVSGNTIYFGEGSWLTVV.

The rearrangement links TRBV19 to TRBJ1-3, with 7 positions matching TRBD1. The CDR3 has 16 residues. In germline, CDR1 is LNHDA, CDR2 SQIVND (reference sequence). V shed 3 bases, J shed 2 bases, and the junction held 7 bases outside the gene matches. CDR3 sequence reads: CASSIPGDRAGNTIYF. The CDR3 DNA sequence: TGTGCCAGTAGTATCCCGGGGGACAGAGCTGGAAACACCATATATTTT.

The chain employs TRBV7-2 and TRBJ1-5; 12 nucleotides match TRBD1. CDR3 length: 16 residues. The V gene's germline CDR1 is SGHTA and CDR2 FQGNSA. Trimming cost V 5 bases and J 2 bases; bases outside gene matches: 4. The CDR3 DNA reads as TGTGCCAGCAGCCCCGGGACAGGGGGCGGCAATCAGCCCCAGCATTTT. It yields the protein CASSPGTGGGNQPQHF.

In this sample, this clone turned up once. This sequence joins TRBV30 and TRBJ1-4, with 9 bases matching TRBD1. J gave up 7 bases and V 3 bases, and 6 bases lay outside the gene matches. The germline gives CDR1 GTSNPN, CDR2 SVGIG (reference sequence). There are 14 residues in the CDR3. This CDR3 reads CAWRPGQGGEKLFF. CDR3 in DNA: TGTGCCTGGAGGCCGGGACAGGGTGGTGAAAAACTGTTTTTT.

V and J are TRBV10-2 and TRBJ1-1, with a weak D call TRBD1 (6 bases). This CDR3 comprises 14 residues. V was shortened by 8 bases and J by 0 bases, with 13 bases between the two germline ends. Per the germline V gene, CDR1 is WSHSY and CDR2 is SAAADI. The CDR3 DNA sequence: TGCGCCAGCCGGGAGGGGGGCCTGAACACTGAAGCTTTCTTT. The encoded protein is CASREGGLNTEAFF.

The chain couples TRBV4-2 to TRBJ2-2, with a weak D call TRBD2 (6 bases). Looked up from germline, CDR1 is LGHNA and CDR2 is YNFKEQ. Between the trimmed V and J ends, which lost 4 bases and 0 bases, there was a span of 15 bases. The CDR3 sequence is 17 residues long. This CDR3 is CASSPTLAFSNTGELFF. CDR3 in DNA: TGTGCCAGCAGCCCGACTCTAGCGTTCTCGAACACCGGGGAGCTGTTTTTT.

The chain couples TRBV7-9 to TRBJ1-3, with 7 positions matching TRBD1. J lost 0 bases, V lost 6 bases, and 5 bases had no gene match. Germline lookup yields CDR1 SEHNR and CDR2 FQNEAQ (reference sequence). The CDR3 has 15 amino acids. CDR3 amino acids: CASRRGTDSGNTIYF. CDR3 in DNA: TGTGCCAGCAGAAGGGGGACAGACTCTGGAAACACCATATATTTT.